One and the same sample provided the 18 T cell receptor beta chains below, sequenced in a study of blood T cell repertoires in COVID-19. Method: immunoSEQ multiplex PCR; TCRdb's copy keeps in-frame clones and lacks some. The sample contains about 400,000 clones, nearly 90% of which appear only once. Specimen: PBMCs or T cells enriched from blood (not recorded which). These receptor sequences come from a woman aged 40 to 55 with acute COVID-19.

V is TRBV19 and J is TRBJ2-3, with a tentative D call TRBD2 (6 bases). The CDR3 has 15 amino acids. CDR1 is LNHDA and CDR2 is SQIVND in the germline V gene (reference sequence). The V end lost 5 bases, the J end lost 4 bases, and 16 bases lay between the germline ends. The CDR3 nucleotides are TGTGCCAGTAGTCACGGGGGTCTGGGGTCAGATACGCAGTATTTT. Protein: CASSHGGLGSDTQYF.

The V and J genes are TRBV5-6 and TRBJ2-2; the match to TRBD1 covers 7 bases. The germline gives CDR1 SGHDT, CDR2 YYEEEE. The V gene end was trimmed by 4 bases and the J gene end by 5 bases; junction bases not matched to a gene: 11. This CDR3 is built from 16 residues. DNA of the CDR3: TGTGCCAGCAGCCCGGACAGGATCTCCATTACCGGGGAGCTGTTTTTT. Translating it yields CASSPDRISITGELFF. The whole variable domain, filled in from reference TRBV5-6 and TRBJ2-2, reads DAGVTQSPTHLIKTRGQQVTLRCSPKSGHDTVSWYQQALGQGPQFIFQYYEEEERQRGNFPDRFSGHQFPNYSSELNVNALLLGDSALYLCASSPDRISITGELFFGEGSRLTVL.

The CDR3 sequence is CASSYQEGSYNSPLHF. The CDR3 region has the DNA TGTGCCAGCAGTTACCAGGAGGGCTCCTATAATTCACCCCTCCACTTT. This rearrangement joins TRBV6-6 to TRBJ1-6; no reliable D call. The ends were cut back, 2 bases at V and 0 bases at J, with 8 bases in the middle. CDR3 length: 16 residues. Germline-derived CDR1 and CDR2 are MNHNY and SVGAGI (reference sequence).

The chain carries TRBV7-9 and TRBJ1-2; perhaps TRBD1 as D (6 bases). This CDR3 region has 18 residues. Germline values: CDR1 SEHNR, CDR2 FQNEAQ (reference sequence). With 8 bases removed from V and 2 bases from J, the gap between germline ends came to 27 bases. In DNA form, the CDR3 reads TGTGCCAGCGCCGACGTTCCCACCAGACCCGACAGGAACTATGGCTACACCTTC. It encodes CASADVPTRPDRNYGYTF. Combining the CDR3 with reference TRBV7-9 and TRBJ1-2 gives the whole variable domain DTGVSQNPRHKITKRGQNVTFRCDPISEHNRLYWYRQTLGQGPEFLTYFQNEAQLEKSRLLSDRFSAERPKGSFSTLEIQRTEQGDSAMYLCASADVPTRPDRNYGYTFGSGTRLTVV.

This rearrangement joins TRBV18 to TRBJ2-5, with TRBD1 identical over 9 bases. J was trimmed by 3 bases and V by 0 bases; bases with no gene match: 8. Germline V lookup: CDR1 KGHSH, CDR2 LQKENI. This CDR3 is 17 amino acids long. CDR3 in amino acids: CASSPPPGTGSEETQYF. CDR3 in DNA: TGTGCCAGCTCACCACCGCCGGGGACAGGGTCAGAAGAGACCCAGTACTTC.

In this sample, this clone turned up a few times. DNA of the CDR3: TGTGCCAGTAGTGACCTAGCGGGGAGCTACGAGCAGTACTTC. Amino acids: CASSDLAGSYEQYF. The chain combines TRBV19 with TRBJ2-7, with 9 nucleotides matching TRBD2. The CDR3 runs 14 residues. The germline CDR1 and CDR2 sequences are LNHDA and SQIVND (reference sequence). V shed 5 bases and J 3 bases; nucleotides not matched to a gene: 5.

The chain has TRBV24-1 and TRBJ1-5, with D perhaps TRBD1 (5 bases). V gave up 4 bases and J gave up 9 bases, with 18 bases separating them. This CDR3 is built from 15 residues. CDR1 and CDR2 from the germline V gene are KGHDR and SFDVKD. The CDR3 reads CATSEKGQGTLPQHF. The DNA for the CDR3 is TGTGCCACCAGTGAGAAGGGGCAGGGAACGCTGCCCCAGCATTTT.

The chain is built from TRBV5-1 and TRBJ1-2; a weak D match, TRBD1 (6 bases). Germline V gene data show CDR1 as SGHRS and CDR2 as YFSETQ. The V end lost 0 bases, the J end lost 8 bases, and 14 bases lay between the germline ends. The CDR3 runs 14 residues. CDR3 nucleotide sequence: TGCGCCAGCAGCTTGGAGGGGGACGGGGTCGGCTACACCTTC. Its protein is CASSLEGDGVGYTF.

The chain couples TRBV29-1 to TRBJ2-1, with D perhaps TRBD1 (6 bases). The V gene's germline CDR1 is SQVTM and CDR2 ANQGSEA. Trimming took off 7 bases at V and 4 bases at J, with 14 bases between the two ends. This CDR3 has 13 amino acids. In DNA, the CDR3 is TGCAGCGGGAACCCGACAGGTTACAATGAGCAGTTCTTC. Amino acid sequence: CSGNPTGYNEQFF.

V usage is TRBV11-3 and J usage is TRBJ2-2; the D gene is possibly TRBD1 (7 bases). Germline loops: CDR1 SGHNT, CDR2 YENEEA. Trimming removed 5 bases at V and 5 bases at J, with 18 bases between. CDR3 size: 16 residues. This CDR3 is CASSKQGSEGTGELFF. For the CDR3, the DNA is TGTGCCAGCAGCAAACAGGGGTCGGAGGGGACCGGGGAGCTGTTTTTT.

The chain has TRBV24-1 and TRBJ1-1; tentatively, D is TRBD1 (5 bases). Germline lookup yields CDR1 KGHDR and CDR2 SFDVKD. CDR3 length equals 15 residues. Trimming took off 5 bases at V and 6 bases at J, with 18 bases between the two ends. The DNA for the CDR3 is TGTGCCACCAGTGCGGCTGAGCAGGGCAGGGCTGAAGCTTTCTTT. It yields the protein CATSAAEQGRAEAFF.

The chain recombines TRBV5-1 with TRBJ1-1; 7 bases agree with TRBD1. Germline lookup yields CDR1 SGHRS and CDR2 YFSETQ. After removal of 5 bases from V and 3 bases from J, the junction contained 10 bases not matched to a gene. The CDR3 is made up of 15 amino acids. The CDR3 DNA reads as TGCGCCAGCAGAAACCGGGACAGCCTGGACACTGAAGCTTTCTTT. Translated: CASRNRDSLDTEAFF. Full variable domain (missing parts from reference TRBV5-1 and TRBJ1-1): KAGVTQTPRYLIKTRGQQVTLSCSPISGHRSVSWYQQTPGQGLQFLFEYFSETQRNKGNFPGRFSGRQFSNSRSEMNVSTLELGDSALYLCASRNRDSLDTEAFFGQGTRLTVV.

The CDR3 DNA follows: TGCGCCAGCAGCCCGGGACAGGGCCTGTCCGAGCAGTACTTC. Residues: CASSPGQGLSEQYF. The chain employs TRBV5-1 and TRBJ2-7; 9 positions agree with TRBD1. V was clipped by 4 bases and J by 6 bases; unmatched bases: 8. Germline-derived CDR1 and CDR2 are SGHRS and YFSETQ. This CDR3 comprises 14 residues.

The sample holds a few counts of this clone. The chain combines TRBV4-1 with TRBJ2-5; no reliable D call. The germline V gene has CDR1 MGHRA and CDR2 YSYEKL. The V gene lost 3 bases and the J gene lost 5 bases, with 16 bases spanning the gap. The CDR3 totals 15 residues. CDR3 loop: CASSHPNGLEETQYF. CDR3 DNA sequence: TGCGCCAGCAGCCACCCGAATGGGTTGGAGGAGACCCAGTACTTC.

A word on this clone: The same CDR3 arises from other DNA sequences in this sample as well. The rearrangement joins TRBV5-1 to TRBJ2-5; the D is unclear. With 0 bases removed from V and 0 bases from J, the gap between germline ends came to 6 bases. Germline values: CDR1 SGHRS, CDR2 YFSETQ. This CDR3 has 14 amino acids. DNA of the CDR3: TGCGCCAGCAGCTTGGGGCAAGACCAAGAGACCCAGTACTTC. Translation: CASSLGQDQETQYF. The variable domain in full, with the rest retrieved from reference TRBV5-1 and TRBJ2-5, is KAGVTQTPRYLIKTRGQQVTLSCSPISGHRSVSWYQQTPGQGLQFLFEYFSETQRNKGNFPGRFSGRQFSNSRSEMNVSTLELGDSALYLCASSLGQDQETQYFGPGTRLLVL.

This clone was counted a single time. The genes are TRBV19 and TRBJ2-7; 10 nucleotides match TRBD1. CDR3 size: 16 residues. V shed 6 bases and J 5 bases; nucleotides not matched to a gene: 13. Germline CDR1 is LNHDA and CDR2 is SQIVND (reference sequence). The CDR3 DNA reads as TGTGCCAGTAGATATGGTCCGGGACAGGGGACGCACGAGCAGTACTTC. Protein: CASRYGPGQGTHEQYF.

This rearrangement joins TRBV4-1 to TRBJ2-1, with 8 bases lining up with TRBD2. CDR3 size: 19 residues. CDR1 MGHRA and CDR2 YSYEKL come from the germline V gene. Trimming removed 4 bases from V and 0 bases from J; junction bases left unmatched: 14. CDR3 bases: TGCGCCAGCAGCCGGCACGACGGGGGGGCTACGAGCTCCTACAATGAGCAGTTCTTC. Residues: CASSRHDGGATSSYNEQFF.

The J gene is TRBJ1-1, the V gene TRBV9; D gene unclear. Trimming removed 7 bases at V and 0 bases at J, with 13 bases between. Germline assignment: CDR1 SGDLS and CDR2 YYNGEE. This CDR3 is built from 14 residues. The DNA for the CDR3 is TGTGCCAGCTCCAACGAGGCCATGAACACTGAAGCTTTCTTT. Protein sequence: CASSNEAMNTEAFF.